This TCR beta chain was retrieved from a study of blood T cell repertoires in COVID-19. Study as a whole: PBMCs, B-cell-depleted T cells, or T cells were the source of the cDNA or gDNA that made up the material.

The data were produced by immunoSEQ multiplex PCR, yet TCRdb's version contains in-frame clones alone and is incomplete. Of approximately 290,000 clones in the sample, approximately 86% were seen once. The CDR3 contains 14 residues. Germline V gene sequence: CDR1 MDHEN, CDR2 SYDVKM. Trimming shortened V by 3 bases and J by 7 bases, and 10 bases separated the two germline ends. This clonotype originated in a man aged 18 to 30 with active or convalescent COVID-19. J is TRBJ1-6 and V is TRBV28; the D gene is possibly TRBD1 (5 bases). Material for sequencing was peripheral blood. Here the CDR3 reads CASSLTAENSPLHF. In DNA form, the CDR3 reads TGTGCCAGCAGTTTGACAGCCGAAAATTCACCCCTCCACTTT.